This record covers a single T cell receptor beta chain. The target antigen is unknown. V was pared by 8 bases and J by 3 bases, with 6 bases of the junction left unmatched. From germline, CDR1 is LGHNT and CDR2 FRNRAP. The CDR3 consists of 13 residues. The data belong to a study of T cell responses to AZD1222 COVID-19 vaccine. Whole-study findings and limits: Of spike-specific TCRs, nearly half reportedly target regions left unmutated in variants.

The protocol was immunoSEQ multiplex PCR, while the TCRdb copy is restricted to in-frame clones and leaves out a portion. The data show about 100,000 clones, with about 90% seen just once and 1.5% to 2% held by the top ten. The receptor's source is an adult in good health. The chain joins TRBV12-5 to TRBJ1-1; 7 nucleotides line up with TRBD1. Sequenced here: peripheral blood, sampled on day 0 of AZD1222 vaccination. CDR3 loop: CASSQGGDTEAFF. The CDR3, as DNA: TGTGCTAGTTCCCAGGGGGGTGACACTGAAGCTTTCTTT.